The 7 T cell receptor beta chains below come from one sample, sequenced in a study of T cell repertoires in cytomegalovirus infection. One entry per CDR3 protein, called by TCRdb with MiXCR from the reads. This table holds some 150,000 distinct CDR3 sequences, 5.5% to 7% found once. The specimen was PBMCs. These receptors were collected from a human donor in good health (CMV status not recorded). Some clones in this sample may be carry-over from other donors' samples.

The chain has TRBV12-3 or TRBV12-4 and TRBJ2-4; unclear D gene. There are 15 residues in the CDR3. Trimming cost V 4 bases and J 1 base, with 11 bases left between them. CDR3 amino acids: CASSSAWVAKNIQYF. CDR3 in DNA: TGTGCCAGCAGTTCGGCATGGGTGGCCAAAAACATTCAGTACTTC.

In its sample, this clonotype was seen a few times. This rearrangement joins TRBV15 to TRBJ2-5; 11 bases agree with TRBD1. This CDR3 spans 14 amino acids. Germline V gene data show CDR1 as LNHNV and CDR2 as YYDKDF (reference sequence). V shed 4 bases and J 5 bases; nucleotides not matched to a gene: 3. In nucleotides, the CDR3 is TGTGCCACCAGCACTGGACAGGGGGCGGAGACCCAGTACTTC. Translating gives CATSTGQGAETQYF.

This clonotype was counted ten times or more. The chain couples TRBV7-2 to TRBJ2-7; TRBD2 matches at 11 bases. The CDR3 contains 16 residues. The ends lost 1 base at V and 3 bases at J; junction bases unmatched: 5. The germline V gene has CDR1 SGHTA and CDR2 FQGNSA. The CDR3 protein is CASSLGLAGGNYEQYF. CDR3 DNA sequence: TGTGCCAGCAGCTTAGGGCTAGCGGGGGGAAACTACGAGCAGTACTTC.

Of note for this clonotype: This may be a read error: a much more frequent sequence differs by one nucleotide. The chain has TRBV18 and TRBJ2-5, with D possibly TRBD2 on 6 matching bases. The germline CDR1 and CDR2 sequences are KGHSH and LQKENI. V shed 6 bases and J shed 4 bases, with 12 bases lying between them. This CDR3 has 13 residues. The CDR3, as DNA: TGTGCCAGCTCGCCGCGGGGTAGAGAGACCCAGTACTTC. This translates into CASSPRGRETQYF.

This clonotype was counted many times. The gene calls are TRBV7-2 and TRBJ2-3; 14 positions match TRBD2. There are 14 residues in the CDR3. Germline V lookup: CDR1 SGHTA, CDR2 FQGNSA. Trimming cost V 2 bases and J 14 bases; bases outside gene matches: 6. CDR3 sequence reads: CASSLKTSGGGLYF. The CDR3 DNA follows: TGTGCCAGCAGCTTAAAGACTAGCGGGGGGGGGCTGTATTTT.

This clonotype was recorded at least ten times. The chain joins TRBV28 to TRBJ2-3; perhaps TRBD2 as D (7 bases). V was pared by 5 bases and J by 0 bases, with 9 bases between. This CDR3 has 14 amino acids. Germline-derived CDR1 and CDR2 are MDHEN and SYDVKM. The CDR3 loop reads CASSRGGSTDTQYF. CDR3 sequence (DNA): TGTGCCAGCAGTCGCGGGGGCAGCACAGATACGCAGTATTTT.

The rearrangement links TRBV12-3 or TRBV12-4 to TRBJ1-3; D is undetermined. The V gene lost 8 bases and the J gene lost 0 bases, with 8 bases spanning the gap. The CDR3 totals 13 residues. The CDR3 sequence is CASDGRSGNTIYF. The DNA of the CDR3 is TGTGCCAGCGACGGACGCTCTGGAAACACCATATATTTT.